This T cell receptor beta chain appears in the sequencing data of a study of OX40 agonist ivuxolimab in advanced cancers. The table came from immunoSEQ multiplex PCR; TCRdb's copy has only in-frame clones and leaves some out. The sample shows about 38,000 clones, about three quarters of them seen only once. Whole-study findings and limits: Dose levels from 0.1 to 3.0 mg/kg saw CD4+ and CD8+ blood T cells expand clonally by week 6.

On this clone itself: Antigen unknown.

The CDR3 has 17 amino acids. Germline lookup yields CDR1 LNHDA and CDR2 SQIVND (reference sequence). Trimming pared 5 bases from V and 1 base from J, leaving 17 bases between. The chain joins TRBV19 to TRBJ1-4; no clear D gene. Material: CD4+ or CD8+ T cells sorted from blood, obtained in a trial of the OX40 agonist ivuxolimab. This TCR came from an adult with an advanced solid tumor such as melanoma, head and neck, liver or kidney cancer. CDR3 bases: TGTGCCAGTAGTGTCCCGGGAACACTCCGAACTAATGAAAAACTGTTTTTT. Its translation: CASSVPGTLRTNEKLFF.